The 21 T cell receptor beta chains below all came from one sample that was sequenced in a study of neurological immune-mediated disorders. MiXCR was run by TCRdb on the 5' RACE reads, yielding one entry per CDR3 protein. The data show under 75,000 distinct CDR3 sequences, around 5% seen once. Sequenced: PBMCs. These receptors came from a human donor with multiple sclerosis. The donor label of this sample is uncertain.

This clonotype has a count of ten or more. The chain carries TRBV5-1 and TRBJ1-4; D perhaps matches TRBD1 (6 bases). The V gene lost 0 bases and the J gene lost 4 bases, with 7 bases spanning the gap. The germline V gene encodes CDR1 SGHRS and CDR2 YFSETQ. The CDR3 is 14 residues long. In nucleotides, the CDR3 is TGCGCCAGCAGCTTGGAGGGGGGTAATGAAAAACTGTTTTTT. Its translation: CASSLEGGNEKLFF.

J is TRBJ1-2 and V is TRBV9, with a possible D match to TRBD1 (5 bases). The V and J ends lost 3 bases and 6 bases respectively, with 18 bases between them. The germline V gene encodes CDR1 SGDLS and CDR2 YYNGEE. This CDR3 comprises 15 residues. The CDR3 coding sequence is TGTGCCAGCAGCGAGCCGGGAATAGGGGAACATGGCTACACCTTC. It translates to CASSEPGIGEHGYTF.

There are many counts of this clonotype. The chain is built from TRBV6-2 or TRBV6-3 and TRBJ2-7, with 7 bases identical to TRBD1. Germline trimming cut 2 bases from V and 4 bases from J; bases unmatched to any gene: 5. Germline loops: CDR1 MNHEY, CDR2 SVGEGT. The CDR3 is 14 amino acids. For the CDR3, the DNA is TGTGCCAGCAGTTACCTCAGGGGGAAGTACGAGCAGTACTTC. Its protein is CASSYLRGKYEQYF.

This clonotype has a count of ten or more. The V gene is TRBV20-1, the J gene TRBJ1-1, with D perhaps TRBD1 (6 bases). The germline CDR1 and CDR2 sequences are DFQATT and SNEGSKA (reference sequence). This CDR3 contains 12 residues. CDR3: CTVSGQMSEAFF. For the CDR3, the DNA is TGCACGGTGTCCGGACAGATGTCGGAAGCTTTCTTT.

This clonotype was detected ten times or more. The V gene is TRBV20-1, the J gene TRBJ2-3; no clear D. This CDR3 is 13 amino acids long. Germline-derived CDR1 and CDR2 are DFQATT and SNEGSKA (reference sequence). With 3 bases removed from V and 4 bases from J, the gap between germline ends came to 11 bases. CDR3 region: CSARSWIADTQYF. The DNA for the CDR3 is TGCAGTGCTAGGAGTTGGATTGCAGATACGCAGTATTTT.

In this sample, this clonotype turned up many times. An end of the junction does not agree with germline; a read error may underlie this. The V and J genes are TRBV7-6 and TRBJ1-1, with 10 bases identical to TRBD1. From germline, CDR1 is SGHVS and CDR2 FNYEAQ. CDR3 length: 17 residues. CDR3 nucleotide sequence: TGTGTCAGCAGCCAGTGGGACAGGGGAATTAGGAACACTGAAGCTTTCTTT. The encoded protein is CVSSQWDRGIRNTEAFF.

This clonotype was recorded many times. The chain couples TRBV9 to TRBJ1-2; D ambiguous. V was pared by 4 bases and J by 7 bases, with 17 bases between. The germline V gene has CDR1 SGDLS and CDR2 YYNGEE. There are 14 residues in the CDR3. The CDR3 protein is CASSPAWGDGGYTF. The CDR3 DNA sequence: TGTGCCAGCAGCCCTGCCTGGGGAGACGGTGGCTACACCTTC.

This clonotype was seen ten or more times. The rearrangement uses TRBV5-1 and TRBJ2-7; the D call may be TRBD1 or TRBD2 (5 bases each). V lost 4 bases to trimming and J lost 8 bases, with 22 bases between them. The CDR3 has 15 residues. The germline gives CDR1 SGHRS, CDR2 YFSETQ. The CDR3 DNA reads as TGCGCCAGCAGCGATCGGGCAGGTCGGGACGGGAAGCAGTACTTC. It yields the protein CASSDRAGRDGKQYF.

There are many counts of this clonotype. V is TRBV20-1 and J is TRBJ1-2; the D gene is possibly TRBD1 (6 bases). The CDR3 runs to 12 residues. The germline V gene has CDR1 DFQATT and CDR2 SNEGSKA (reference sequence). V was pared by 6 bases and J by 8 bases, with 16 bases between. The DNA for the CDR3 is TGCAGTGCCAATACAGGGATAAGCGGCTACACCTTC. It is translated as CSANTGISGYTF.

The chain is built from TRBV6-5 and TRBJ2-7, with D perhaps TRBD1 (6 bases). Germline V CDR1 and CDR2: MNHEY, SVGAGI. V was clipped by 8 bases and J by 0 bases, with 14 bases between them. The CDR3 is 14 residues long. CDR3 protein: CASSGVASSYEQYF. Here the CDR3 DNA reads TGTGCCAGCTCAGGGGTCGCAAGCTCCTACGAGCAGTACTTC.

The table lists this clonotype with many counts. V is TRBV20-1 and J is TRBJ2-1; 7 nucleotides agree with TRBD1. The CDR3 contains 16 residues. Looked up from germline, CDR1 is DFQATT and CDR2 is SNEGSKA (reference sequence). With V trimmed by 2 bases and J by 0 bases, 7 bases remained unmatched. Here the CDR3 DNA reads TGCAGTGCTAGACCCTTGGCAGGGGGCTCCTACAATGAGCAGTTCTTC. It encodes CSARPLAGGSYNEQFF.

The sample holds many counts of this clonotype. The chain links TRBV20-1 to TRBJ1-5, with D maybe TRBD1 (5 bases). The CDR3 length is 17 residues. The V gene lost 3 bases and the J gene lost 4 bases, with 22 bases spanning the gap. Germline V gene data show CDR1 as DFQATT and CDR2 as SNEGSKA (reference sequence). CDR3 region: CSARVRRARSLNQPQHF. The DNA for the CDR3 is TGCAGTGCTAGGGTCCGCAGGGCCCGTTCTTTAAATCAGCCCCAGCATTTT.

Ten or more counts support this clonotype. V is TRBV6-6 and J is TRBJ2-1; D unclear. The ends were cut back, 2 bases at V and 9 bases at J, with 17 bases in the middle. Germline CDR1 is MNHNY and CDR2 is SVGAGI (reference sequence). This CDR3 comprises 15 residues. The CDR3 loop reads CASSYPRAKRSEQFF. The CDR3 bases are TGTGCCAGCAGTTACCCTCGGGCCAAGAGAAGTGAGCAGTTCTTC.

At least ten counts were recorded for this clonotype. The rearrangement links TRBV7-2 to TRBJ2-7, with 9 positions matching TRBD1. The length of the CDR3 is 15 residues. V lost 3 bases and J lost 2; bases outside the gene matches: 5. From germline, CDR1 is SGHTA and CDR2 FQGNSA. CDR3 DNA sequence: TGTGCCAGCAGCTTTACCGGGACAGGGCCCTACGAGCAGTACTTC. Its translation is CASSFTGTGPYEQYF.

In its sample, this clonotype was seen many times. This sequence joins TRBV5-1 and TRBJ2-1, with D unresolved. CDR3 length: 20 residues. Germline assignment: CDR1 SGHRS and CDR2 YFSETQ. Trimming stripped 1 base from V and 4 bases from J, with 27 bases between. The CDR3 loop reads CASSLNPMASPYAGYNEQFF. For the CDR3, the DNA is TGCGCCAGCAGCTTGAACCCGATGGCCTCCCCGTATGCCGGGTACAATGAGCAGTTCTTC.

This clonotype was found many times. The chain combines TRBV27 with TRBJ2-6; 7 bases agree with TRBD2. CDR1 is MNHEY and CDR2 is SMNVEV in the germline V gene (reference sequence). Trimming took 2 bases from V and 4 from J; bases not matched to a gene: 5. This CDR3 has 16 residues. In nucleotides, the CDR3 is TGTGCCAGCAGTTTAGCCGCCGGGAGGGGGGCCAACGTCCTGACTTTC. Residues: CASSLAAGRGANVLTF.

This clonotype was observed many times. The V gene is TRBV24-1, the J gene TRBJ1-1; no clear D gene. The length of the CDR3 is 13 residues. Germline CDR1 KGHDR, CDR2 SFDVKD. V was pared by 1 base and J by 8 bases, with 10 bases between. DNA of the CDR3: TGTGCCACCAGTGATTTTGCGGGGTCCGAAGCTTTCTTT. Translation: CATSDFAGSEAFF.

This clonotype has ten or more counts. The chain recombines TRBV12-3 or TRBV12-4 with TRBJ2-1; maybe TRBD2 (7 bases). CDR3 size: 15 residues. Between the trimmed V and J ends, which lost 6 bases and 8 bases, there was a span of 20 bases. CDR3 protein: CASSNGPRGADEQFF. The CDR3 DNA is TGTGCCAGCAGCAACGGGCCCCGGGGGGCCGATGAGCAGTTCTTC.

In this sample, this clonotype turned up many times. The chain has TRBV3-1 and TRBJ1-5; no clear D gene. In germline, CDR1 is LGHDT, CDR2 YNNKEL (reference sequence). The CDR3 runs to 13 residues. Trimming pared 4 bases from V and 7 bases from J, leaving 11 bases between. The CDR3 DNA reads TGTGCCAGCAGCCTATCTCTCTGGCAGCCCCAGCATTTT. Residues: CASSLSLWQPQHF. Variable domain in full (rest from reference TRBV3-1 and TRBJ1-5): DTAVSQTPKYLVTQMGNDKSIKCEQNLGHDTMYWYKQDSKKFLKIMFSYNNKELIINETVPNRFSPKSPDKAHLNLHINSLELGDSAVYFCASSLSLWQPQHFGDGTRLSIL.

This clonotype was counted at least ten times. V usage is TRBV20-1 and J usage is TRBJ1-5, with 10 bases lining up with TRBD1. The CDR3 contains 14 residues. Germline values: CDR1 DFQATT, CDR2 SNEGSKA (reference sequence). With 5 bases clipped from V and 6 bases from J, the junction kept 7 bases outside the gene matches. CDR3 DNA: TGCAGTGCTTCTCGACAGGGGGCCCGTCAGCCCCAGCATTTT. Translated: CSASRQGARQPQHF.

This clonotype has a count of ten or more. The chain's CDR3 is CASSTLFQGANNEQFF. CDR3 nucleotides: TGCGCCAGCAGCACTCTCTTCCAGGGGGCTAACAATGAGCAGTTCTTC. The V gene is TRBV5-1, the J gene TRBJ2-1, with 8 positions matching TRBD1. Germline lookup yields CDR1 SGHRS and CDR2 YFSETQ. The CDR3 runs 16 residues. Trimming took 4 bases from V and 5 from J; bases not matched to a gene: 11. Supplemented by reference TRBV5-1 and TRBJ2-1, the full variable domain reads KAGVTQTPRYLIKTRGQQVTLSCSPISGHRSVSWYQQTPGQGLQFLFEYFSETQRNKGNFPGRFSGRQFSNSRSEMNVSTLELGDSALYLCASSTLFQGANNEQFFGPGTRLTVL.